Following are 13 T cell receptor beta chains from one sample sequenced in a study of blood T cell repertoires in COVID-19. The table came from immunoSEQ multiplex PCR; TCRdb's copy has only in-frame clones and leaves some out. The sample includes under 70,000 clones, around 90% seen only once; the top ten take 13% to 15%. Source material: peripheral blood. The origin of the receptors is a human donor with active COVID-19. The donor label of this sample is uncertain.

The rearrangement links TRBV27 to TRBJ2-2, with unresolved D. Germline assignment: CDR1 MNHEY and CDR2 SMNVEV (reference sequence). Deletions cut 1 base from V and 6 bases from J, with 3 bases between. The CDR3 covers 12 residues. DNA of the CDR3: TGTGCCAGCAGTTTATTAGCCGGGGAGCTGTTTTTT. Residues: CASSLLAGELFF.

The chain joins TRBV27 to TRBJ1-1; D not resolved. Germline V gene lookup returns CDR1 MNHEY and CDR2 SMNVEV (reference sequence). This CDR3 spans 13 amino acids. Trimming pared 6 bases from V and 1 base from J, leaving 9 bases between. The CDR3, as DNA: TGTGCCAGCAGCGGACGGGAGAACACTGAAGCTTTCTTT. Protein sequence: CASSGRENTEAFF.

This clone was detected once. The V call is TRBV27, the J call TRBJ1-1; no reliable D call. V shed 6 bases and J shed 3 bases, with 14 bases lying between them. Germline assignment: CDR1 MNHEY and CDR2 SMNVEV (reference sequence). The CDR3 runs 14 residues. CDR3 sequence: CASSPLVAYTEAFF. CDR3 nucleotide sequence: TGTGCCAGCAGCCCCCTGGTAGCATACACTGAAGCTTTCTTT.

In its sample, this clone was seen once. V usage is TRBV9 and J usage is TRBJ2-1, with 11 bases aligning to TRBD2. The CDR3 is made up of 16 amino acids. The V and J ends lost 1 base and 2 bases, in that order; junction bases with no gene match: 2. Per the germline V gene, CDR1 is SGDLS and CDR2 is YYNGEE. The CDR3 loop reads CASSVLGLAAYNEQFF. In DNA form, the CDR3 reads TGTGCCAGCAGCGTATTGGGACTAGCGGCCTACAATGAGCAGTTCTTC.

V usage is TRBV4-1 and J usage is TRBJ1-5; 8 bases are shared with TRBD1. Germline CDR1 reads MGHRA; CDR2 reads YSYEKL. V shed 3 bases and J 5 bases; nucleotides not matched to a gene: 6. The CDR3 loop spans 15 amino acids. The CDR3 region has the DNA TGCGCCAGCAGCCAGACTGTACAGGGGGATCAGCCCCAGCATTTT. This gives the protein CASSQTVQGDQPQHF.

The chain's CDR3 is CASSYSTQGVTYEQYF. Written as DNA, the CDR3 is TGTGCCAGCAGTTACTCGACACAGGGGGTTACCTACGAGCAGTACTTC. V gene TRBV6-5 combines with J gene TRBJ2-7, with 8 bases lining up with TRBD1. V was clipped by 0 bases and J by 2 bases; unmatched bases: 6. Germline CDR1 reads MNHEY; CDR2 reads SVGAGI. The CDR3 covers 16 residues.

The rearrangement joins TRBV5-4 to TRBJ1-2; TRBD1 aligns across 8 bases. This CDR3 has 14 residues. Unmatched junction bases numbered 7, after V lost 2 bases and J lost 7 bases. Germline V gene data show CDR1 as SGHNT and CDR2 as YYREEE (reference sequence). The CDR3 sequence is CASSFFGQGRGYTF. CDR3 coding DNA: TGTGCCAGCAGCTTTTTCGGACAGGGCCGTGGCTACACCTTC.

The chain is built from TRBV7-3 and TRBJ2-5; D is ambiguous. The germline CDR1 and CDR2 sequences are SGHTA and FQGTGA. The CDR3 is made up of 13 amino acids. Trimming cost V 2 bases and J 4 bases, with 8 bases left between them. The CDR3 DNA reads TGTGCCAGCAGCTTAGGCCGGAGAGAGACCCAGTACTTC. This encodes CASSLGRRETQYF.

The DNA of the CDR3 is TGTGCCAGCAGCCCCAGGTCTGATGGCTACACCTTC. This codes for CASSPRSDGYTF. This chain connects TRBV7-8 to TRBJ1-2; D not certain. The CDR3 has 12 residues. From germline, CDR1 is SGHVS and CDR2 FQNEAQ. Trimming stripped 5 bases from V and 6 bases from J, with 10 bases between.

CDR3 sequence: CASSIGTGVFSLSNQPQHF. Written as DNA, the CDR3 is TGTGCCAGTAGTATAGGGACAGGGGTATTTTCACTTAGCAATCAGCCCCAGCATTTT. V usage is TRBV19 and J usage is TRBJ1-5, with 9 bases fitting TRBD1. The CDR3 extends over 19 amino acids. V was pared by 1 base and J by 0 bases, with 10 bases of the junction left unmatched. CDR1 is LNHDA and CDR2 is SQIVND in the germline V gene (reference sequence).

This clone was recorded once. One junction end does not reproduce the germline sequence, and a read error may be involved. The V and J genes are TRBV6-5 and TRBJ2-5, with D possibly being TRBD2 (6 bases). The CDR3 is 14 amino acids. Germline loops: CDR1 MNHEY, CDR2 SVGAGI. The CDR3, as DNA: TGCGCCACCCGGCGTTGGGAGGCGTTAGAGACCCAGTACTTC. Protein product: CATRRWEALETQYF.

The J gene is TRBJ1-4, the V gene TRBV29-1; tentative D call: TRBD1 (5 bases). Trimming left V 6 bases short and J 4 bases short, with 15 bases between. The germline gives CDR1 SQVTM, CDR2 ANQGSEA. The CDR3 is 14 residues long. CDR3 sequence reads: CSVSLGRINEKLFF. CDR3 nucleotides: TGCAGCGTGAGCCTGGGGCGCATTAATGAAAAACTGTTTTTT.

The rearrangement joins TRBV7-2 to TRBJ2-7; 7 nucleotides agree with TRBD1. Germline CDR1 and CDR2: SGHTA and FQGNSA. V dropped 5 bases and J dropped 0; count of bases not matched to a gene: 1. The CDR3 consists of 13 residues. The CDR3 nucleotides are TGTGCCAGCAGCCGACAGGGCTCCTACGAGCAGTACGTC. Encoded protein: CASSRQGSYEQYV.